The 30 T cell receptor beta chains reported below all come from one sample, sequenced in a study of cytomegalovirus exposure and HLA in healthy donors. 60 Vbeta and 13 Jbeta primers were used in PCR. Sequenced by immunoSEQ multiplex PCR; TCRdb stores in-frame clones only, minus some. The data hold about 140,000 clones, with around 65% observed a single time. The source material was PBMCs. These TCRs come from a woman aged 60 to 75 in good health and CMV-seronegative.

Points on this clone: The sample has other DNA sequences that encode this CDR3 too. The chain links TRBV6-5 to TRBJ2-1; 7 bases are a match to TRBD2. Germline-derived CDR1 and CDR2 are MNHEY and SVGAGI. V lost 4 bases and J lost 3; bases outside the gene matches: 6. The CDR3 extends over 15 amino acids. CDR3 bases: TGTGCCAGCAGTTTAAGACTAGCTGGCTACAATGAGCAGTTCTTC. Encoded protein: CASSLRLAGYNEQFF.

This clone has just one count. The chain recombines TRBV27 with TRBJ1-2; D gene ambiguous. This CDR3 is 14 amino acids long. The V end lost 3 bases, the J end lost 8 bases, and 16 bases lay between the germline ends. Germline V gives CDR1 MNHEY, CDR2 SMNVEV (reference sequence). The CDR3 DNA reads TGTGCCAGCAGTTTGTGGTCGGGGTCTCGGGGCTACACCTTC. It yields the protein CASSLWSGSRGYTF.

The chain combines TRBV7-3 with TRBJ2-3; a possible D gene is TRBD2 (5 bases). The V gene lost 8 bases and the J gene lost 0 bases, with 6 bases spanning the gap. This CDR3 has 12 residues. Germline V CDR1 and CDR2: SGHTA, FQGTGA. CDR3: CASGGSTDTQYF. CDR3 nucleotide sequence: TGTGCCAGCGGAGGTAGCACAGATACGCAGTATTTT.

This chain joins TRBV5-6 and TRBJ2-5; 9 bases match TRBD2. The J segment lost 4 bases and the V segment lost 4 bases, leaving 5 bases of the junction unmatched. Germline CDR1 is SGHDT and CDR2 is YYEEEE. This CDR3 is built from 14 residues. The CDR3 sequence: CASSEAGGTETQYF. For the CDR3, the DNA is TGTGCCAGCAGCGAAGCGGGGGGTACAGAGACCCAGTACTTC.

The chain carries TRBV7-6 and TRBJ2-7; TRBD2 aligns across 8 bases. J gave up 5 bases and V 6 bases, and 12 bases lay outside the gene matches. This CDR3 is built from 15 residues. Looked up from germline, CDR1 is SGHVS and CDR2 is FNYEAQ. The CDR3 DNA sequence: TGTGCCAGCAGTCATACTAAGCGGGGGAGCGACGAGCAGTACTTC. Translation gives CASSHTKRGSDEQYF.

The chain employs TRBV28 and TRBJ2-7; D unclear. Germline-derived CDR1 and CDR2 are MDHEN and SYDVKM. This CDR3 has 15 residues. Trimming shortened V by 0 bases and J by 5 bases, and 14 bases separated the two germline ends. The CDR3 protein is CASSLWAASGDEQYF. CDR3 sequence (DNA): TGTGCCAGCAGTTTATGGGCCGCTTCAGGTGACGAGCAGTACTTC.

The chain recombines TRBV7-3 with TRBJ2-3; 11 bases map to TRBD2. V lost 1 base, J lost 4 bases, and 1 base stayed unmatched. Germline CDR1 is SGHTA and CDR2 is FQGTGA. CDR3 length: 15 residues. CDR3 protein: CASSLRGLAADTQYF. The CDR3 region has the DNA TGTGCCAGCAGCTTAAGGGGACTAGCGGCAGATACGCAGTATTTT. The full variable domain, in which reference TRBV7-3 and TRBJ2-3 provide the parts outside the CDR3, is GAGVSQTPSNKVTEKGKYVELRCDPISGHTALYWYRQSLGQGPEFLIYFQGTGAADDSGLPNDRFFAVRPEGSVSTLKIQRTERGDSAVYLCASSLRGLAADTQYFGPGTRLTVL.

CDR3 residues: CASSFYGGSGANVLTF. For the CDR3, the DNA is TGCGCCAGCAGCTTTTACGGGGGCTCTGGGGCCAACGTCCTGACTTTC. The chain recombines TRBV5-1 with TRBJ2-6, with a tentative D call TRBD2 (6 bases). CDR1 and CDR2 (germline): SGHRS, YFSETQ. The CDR3 is 16 amino acids. Trimming took off 2 bases at V and 0 bases at J, with 9 bases between the two ends.

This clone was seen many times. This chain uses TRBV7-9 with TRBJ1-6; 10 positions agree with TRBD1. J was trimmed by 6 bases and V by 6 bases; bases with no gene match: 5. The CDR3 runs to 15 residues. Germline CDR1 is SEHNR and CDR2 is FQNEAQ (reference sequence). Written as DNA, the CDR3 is TGTGCCAGCAGTGTCGGGACAGGGGTTAATTCACCCCTCCACTTT. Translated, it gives CASSVGTGVNSPLHF. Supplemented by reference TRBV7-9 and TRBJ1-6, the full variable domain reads DTGVSQNPRHKITKRGQNVTFRCDPISEHNRLYWYRQTLGQGPEFLTYFQNEAQLEKSRLLSDRFSAERPKGSFSTLEIQRTEQGDSAMYLCASSVGTGVNSPLHFGNGTRLTVT.

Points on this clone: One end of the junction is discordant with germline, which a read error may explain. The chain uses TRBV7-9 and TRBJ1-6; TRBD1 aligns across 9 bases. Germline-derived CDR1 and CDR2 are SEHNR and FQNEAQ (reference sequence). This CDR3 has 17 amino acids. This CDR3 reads CSSSLAGTGLDNSPLHF. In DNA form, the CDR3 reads TGTTCCAGCAGCTTAGCGGGGACAGGGCTCGATAATTCACCCCTCCACTTT.

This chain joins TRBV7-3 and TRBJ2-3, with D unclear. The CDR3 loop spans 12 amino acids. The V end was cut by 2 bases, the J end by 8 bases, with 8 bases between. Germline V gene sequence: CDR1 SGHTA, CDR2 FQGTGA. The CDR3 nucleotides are TGTGCCAGCAGCTTACCGGGTGGTACGCAGTATTTT. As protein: CASSLPGGTQYF.

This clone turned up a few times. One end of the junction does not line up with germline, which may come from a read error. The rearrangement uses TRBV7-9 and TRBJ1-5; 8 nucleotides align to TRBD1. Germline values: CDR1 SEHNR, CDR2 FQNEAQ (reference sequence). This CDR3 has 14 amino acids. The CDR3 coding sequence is TGTTCCAGCAGCCTAACAGGGGGTGGGCAGCCCCAGCATTTT. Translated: CSSSLTGGGQPQHF.

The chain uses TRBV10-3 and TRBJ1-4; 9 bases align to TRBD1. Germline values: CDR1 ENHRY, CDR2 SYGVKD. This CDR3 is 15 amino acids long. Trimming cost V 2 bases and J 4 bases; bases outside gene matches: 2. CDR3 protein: CAISEPTGGNEKLFF. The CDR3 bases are TGTGCCATCAGTGAGCCGACAGGGGGTAATGAAAAACTGTTTTTT.

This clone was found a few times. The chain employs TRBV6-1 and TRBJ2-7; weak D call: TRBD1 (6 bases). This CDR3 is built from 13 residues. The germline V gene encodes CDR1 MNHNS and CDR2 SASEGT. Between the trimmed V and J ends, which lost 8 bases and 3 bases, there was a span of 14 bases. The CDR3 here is CASGRTANYEQYF. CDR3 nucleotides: TGTGCCAGCGGAAGGACAGCCAACTACGAGCAGTACTTC.

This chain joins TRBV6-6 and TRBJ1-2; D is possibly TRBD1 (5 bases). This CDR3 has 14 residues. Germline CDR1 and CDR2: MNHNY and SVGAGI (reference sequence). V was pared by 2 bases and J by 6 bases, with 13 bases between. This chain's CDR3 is CASSYGSGENGYTF. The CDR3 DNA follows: TGTGCCAGCAGTTACGGTTCGGGGGAGAATGGCTACACCTTC.

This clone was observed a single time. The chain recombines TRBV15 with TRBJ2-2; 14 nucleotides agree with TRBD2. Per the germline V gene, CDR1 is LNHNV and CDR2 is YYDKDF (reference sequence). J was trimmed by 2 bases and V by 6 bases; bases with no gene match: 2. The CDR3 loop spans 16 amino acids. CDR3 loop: CATRGTSGGNTGELFF. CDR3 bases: TGTGCCACCAGGGGGACTAGCGGGGGTAACACCGGGGAGCTGTTTTTT. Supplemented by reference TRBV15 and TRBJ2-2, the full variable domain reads DAMVIQNPRYQVTQFGKPVTLSCSQTLNHNVMYWYQQKSSQAPKLLFHYYDKDFNNEADTPDNFQSRRPNTSFCFLDIRSPGLGDTAMYLCATRGTSGGNTGELFFGEGSRLTVL.

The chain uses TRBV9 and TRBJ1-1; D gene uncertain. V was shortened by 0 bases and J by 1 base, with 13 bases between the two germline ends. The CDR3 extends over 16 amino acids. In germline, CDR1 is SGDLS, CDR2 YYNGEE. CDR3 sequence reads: CASSVGSELRNTEAFF. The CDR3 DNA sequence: TGTGCCAGCAGCGTAGGATCCGAGTTGCGGAACACTGAAGCTTTCTTT.

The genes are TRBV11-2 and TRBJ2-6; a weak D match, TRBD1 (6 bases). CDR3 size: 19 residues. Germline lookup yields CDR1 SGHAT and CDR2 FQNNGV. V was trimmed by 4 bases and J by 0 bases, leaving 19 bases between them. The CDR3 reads CASSSSWDIPDSGANVLTF. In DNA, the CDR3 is TGTGCCAGCAGCTCTAGCTGGGACATTCCAGACTCTGGGGCCAACGTCCTGACTTTC.

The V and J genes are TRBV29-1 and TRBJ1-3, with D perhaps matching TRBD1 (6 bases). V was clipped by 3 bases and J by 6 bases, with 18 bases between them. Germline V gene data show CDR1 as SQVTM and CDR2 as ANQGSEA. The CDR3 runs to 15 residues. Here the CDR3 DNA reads TGCAGCGTTGATGGGAATACTAAGGGGGAAAACACCATATATTTT. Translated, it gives CSVDGNTKGENTIYF.

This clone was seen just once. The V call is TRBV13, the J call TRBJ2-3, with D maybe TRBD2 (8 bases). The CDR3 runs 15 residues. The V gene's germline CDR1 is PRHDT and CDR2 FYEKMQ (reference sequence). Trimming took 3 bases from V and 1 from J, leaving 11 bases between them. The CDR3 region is CASSFSGTGTDTQYF. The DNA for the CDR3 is TGTGCCAGCAGCTTTAGCGGGACAGGCACAGATACGCAGTATTTT.

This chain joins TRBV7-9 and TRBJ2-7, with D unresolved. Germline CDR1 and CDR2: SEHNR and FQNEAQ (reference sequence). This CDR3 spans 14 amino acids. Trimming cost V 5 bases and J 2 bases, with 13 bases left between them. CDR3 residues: CASSPIGYTYEQYF. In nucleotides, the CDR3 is TGTGCCAGCAGCCCAATCGGGTACACCTACGAGCAGTACTTC.

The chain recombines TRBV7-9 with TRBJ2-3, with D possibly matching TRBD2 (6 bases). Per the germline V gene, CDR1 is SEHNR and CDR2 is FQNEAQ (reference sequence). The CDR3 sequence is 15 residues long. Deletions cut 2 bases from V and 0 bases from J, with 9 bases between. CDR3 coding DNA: TGTGCCAGCAGCTTATCTGGGGGGAGCACAGATACGCAGTATTTT. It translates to CASSLSGGSTDTQYF.

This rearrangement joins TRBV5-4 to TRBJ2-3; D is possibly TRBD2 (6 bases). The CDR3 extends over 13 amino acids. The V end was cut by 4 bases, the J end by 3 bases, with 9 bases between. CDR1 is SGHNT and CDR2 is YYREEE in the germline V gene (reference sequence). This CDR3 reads CASSLGGTDTQYF. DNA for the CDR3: TGTGCCAGCAGCCTCGGGGGTACAGATACGCAGTATTTT.

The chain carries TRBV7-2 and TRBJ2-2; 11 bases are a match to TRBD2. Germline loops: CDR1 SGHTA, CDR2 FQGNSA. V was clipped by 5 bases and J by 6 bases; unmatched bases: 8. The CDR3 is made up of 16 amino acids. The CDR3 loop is CASSRISGRGSGELFF. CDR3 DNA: TGTGCCAGCAGCCGTATTAGCGGGAGGGGTTCCGGGGAGCTGTTTTTT.

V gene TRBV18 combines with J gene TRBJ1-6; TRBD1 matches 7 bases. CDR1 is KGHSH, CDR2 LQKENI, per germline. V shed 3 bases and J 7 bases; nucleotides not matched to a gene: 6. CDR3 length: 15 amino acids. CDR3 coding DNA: TGTGCCAGCTCACCCCAGACAGGGCCAAATTCACCCCTCCACTTT. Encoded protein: CASSPQTGPNSPLHF.

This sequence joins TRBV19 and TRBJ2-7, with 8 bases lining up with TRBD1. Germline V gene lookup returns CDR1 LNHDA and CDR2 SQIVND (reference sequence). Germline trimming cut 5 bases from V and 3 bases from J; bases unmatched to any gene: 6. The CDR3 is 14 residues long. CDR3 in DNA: TGTGCCAGTAGTCCACAGGGGGAAATCTACGAGCAGTACTTC. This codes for CASSPQGEIYEQYF. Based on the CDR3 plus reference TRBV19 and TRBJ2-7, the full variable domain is DGGITQSPKYLFRKEGQNVTLSCEQNLNHDAMYWYRQDPGQGLRLIYYSQIVNDFQKGDIAEGYSVSREKKESFPLTVTSAQKNPTAFYLCASSPQGEIYEQYFGPGTRLTVT.

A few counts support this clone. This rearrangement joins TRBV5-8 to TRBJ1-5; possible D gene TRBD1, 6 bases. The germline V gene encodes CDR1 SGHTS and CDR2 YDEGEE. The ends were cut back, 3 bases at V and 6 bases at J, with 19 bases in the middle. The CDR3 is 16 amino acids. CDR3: CASSSGWRQVGQPQHF. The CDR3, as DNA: TGTGCCAGCAGCTCCGGATGGCGACAGGTCGGTCAGCCCCAGCATTTT. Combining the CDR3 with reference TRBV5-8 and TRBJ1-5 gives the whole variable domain EAGVTQSPTHLIKTRGQQATLRCSPISGHTSVYWYQQALGLGLQFLLWYDEGEERNRGNFPPRFSGRQFPNYSSELNVNALELEDSALYLCASSSGWRQVGQPQHFGDGTRLSIL.

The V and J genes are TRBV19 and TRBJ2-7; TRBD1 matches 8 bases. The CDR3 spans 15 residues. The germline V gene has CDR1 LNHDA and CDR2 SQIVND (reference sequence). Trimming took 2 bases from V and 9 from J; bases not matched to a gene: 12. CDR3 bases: TGTGCCAGTAGTATAAACGGACAGGGCTCTTCCGGGCAGTACTTC. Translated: CASSINGQGSSGQYF.

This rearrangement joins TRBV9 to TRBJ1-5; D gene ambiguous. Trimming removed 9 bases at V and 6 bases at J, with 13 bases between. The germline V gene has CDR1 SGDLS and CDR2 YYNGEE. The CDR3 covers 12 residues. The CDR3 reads CATRLAGQPQHF. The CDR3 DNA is TGTGCCACCCGCCTGGCGGGTCAGCCCCAGCATTTT.

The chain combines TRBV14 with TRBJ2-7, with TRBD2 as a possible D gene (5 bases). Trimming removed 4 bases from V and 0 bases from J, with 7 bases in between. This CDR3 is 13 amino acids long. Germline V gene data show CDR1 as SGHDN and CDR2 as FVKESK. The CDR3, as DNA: TGTGCCAGCAGCCGCCGGGACTCCTACGAGCAGTACTTC. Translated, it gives CASSRRDSYEQYF.